The rows below give T cell receptor beta chains drawn from one sample of a study of shared clonotypes between healthy human individuals. Data came from immunoSEQ multiplex PCR; TCRdb stores just in-frame clones and leaves some out. The sample consists of around 1,900,000 clones, roughly 93% of them appearing once. Source material: naive CD8+ T cells from PBMCs. These receptors were taken from a man younger than 35 in good health. Some clones in this sample may be carry-over from other donors' samples. The CDR3 runs from the conserved cysteine through the conserved F or W. D genes are given only for firm matches. Clone sizes are given selectively: once, few, many, or a class where the clone is expanded.

CDR3 protein,CDR3 DNA,V gene,J gene,clone size,D gene
CASSLASTYYEQYF,TGTGCCAGCAGCTTAGCCTCAACATACTACGAGCAGTACTTC,TRBV11-2,TRBJ2-7,NA,NA
CASSYGRTYGYTF,TGTGCCAGCAGTTATGGGAGAACGTATGGCTACACCTTC,TRBV27,TRBJ1-2,NA,NA
CATSSRGEGQGEQFF,TGTGCCACCAGCAGCAGGGGGGAGGGCCAGGGTGAGCAGTTCTTC,TRBV15,TRBJ2-1,NA,NA
CASSLTVSYEQYF,TGTGCCAGTAGCTTAACAGTTTCCTACGAGCAGTACTTC,TRBV11-3,TRBJ2-7,NA,NA
CASSPNGQGAYEQYF,TGTGCCAGCAGCCCAAATGGCCAGGGGGCCTACGAGCAGTACTTC,TRBV7-9,TRBJ2-7,NA,TRBD1
CATSRGPGTGDNEQFF,TGTGCCACCAGCAGGGGACCCGGGACAGGGGACAATGAGCAGTTCTTC,TRBV15,TRBJ2-1,NA,TRBD1
CAHRLGRDTEAFF,TGTGCTCATAGGCTCGGGCGGGACACTGAAGCTTTCTTT,TRBV28,TRBJ1-1,NA,NA
CATTSDPQGDQPQHF,TGTGCCACCACCTCAGATCCACAGGGCGATCAGCCCCAGCATTTT,TRBV15,TRBJ1-5,NA,NA
CASSLVTGSYEQYF,TGTGCCAGCAGCTTAGTAACCGGCTCCTACGAGCAGTACTTC,TRBV7-2,TRBJ2-7,NA,NA
CASSLGGSMNEQFF,TGTGCCAGCAGTTTAGGTGGTAGTATGAATGAGCAGTTCTTC,TRBV27,TRBJ2-1,NA,NA
CASSFPSEAGETQYF,TGTGCCAGCAGTTTTCCCTCGGAGGCTGGAGAGACCCAGTACTTC,TRBV28,TRBJ2-5,NA,NA
CASSRGGRGTTLRANTGELFF,TGTGCCAGTAGTCGAGGGGGGCGGGGCACGACACTTAGGGCGAACACCGGGGAGCTGTTTTTT,TRBV19,TRBJ2-2,NA,NA
CASNVLGGTGELFF,TGTGCCAGCAATGTCCTGGGGGGGACCGGGGAGCTGTTTTTT,TRBV7-2,TRBJ2-2,once,TRBD2
CASSIGGAEQYF,TGTGCCAGCAGCATCGGAGGCGCCGAGCAGTACTTC,TRBV28,TRBJ2-7,NA,NA
CASSPRGTGFFNYGYTF,TGTGCCAGCAGTCCAAGAGGGACAGGGTTTTTCAACTATGGCTACACCTTC,TRBV28,TRBJ1-2,NA,TRBD1
CASIDSSYNEQFF,TGTGCCAGCATTGATAGCTCCTACAATGAGCAGTTCTTC,TRBV27,TRBJ2-1,NA,NA
CASRGLAGRYEQYF,TGTGCCAGCAGGGGACTAGCGGGTCGGTACGAGCAGTACTTC,TRBV25-1,TRBJ2-7,NA,TRBD2
CASKLGQAPYEQYF,TGTGCCAGCAAGCTGGGACAGGCACCCTACGAGCAGTACTTC,TRBV11-1,TRBJ2-7,NA,TRBD1
CASSLGYRTPASYEQYF,TGTGCCAGCAGCTTGGGGTATCGGACACCCGCCTCCTACGAGCAGTACTTC,TRBV5-6,TRBJ2-7,NA,NA
CASSDRRRDTRYNEQFF,TGTGCCAGCAGTGACAGGCGCAGGGACACACGTTACAATGAGCAGTTCTTC,TRBV28,TRBJ2-1,once,NA
CAISPGTGTWDEKLFF,TGTGCCATCAGCCCCGGGACAGGAACATGGGACGAAAAACTGTTTTTT,TRBV10-3,TRBJ1-4,NA,TRBD1
CASSYRPGGDYGYTF,TGTGCCAGCAGTTACCGCCCCGGGGGAGACTATGGCTACACCTTC,TRBV6-5,TRBJ1-2,NA,NA
CASSENFYEQYF,TGCGCCAGCAGTGAAAATTTCTACGAGCAGTACTTC,TRBV10-2,TRBJ2-7,NA,NA
CSVEETALVF,TGCAGCGTTGAAGAAACCGCCCTCGTCTTC,TRBV29-1,TRBJ1-2,NA,NA
CASSPLTQNYEQYF,TGTGCCAGCAGCCCTCTGACTCAAAACTACGAGCAGTACTTC,TRBV27,TRBJ2-7,once,NA
CASSLGDRENIQYF,TGTGCCAGCAGCCTGGGGGACAGAGAAAACATTCAGTACTTC,TRBV9,TRBJ2-4,NA,TRBD1
CASSFAGPSGANVLTF,TGTGCCAGCAGTTTCGCGGGCCCCTCTGGGGCCAACGTCCTGACTTTC,TRBV6-5,TRBJ2-6,NA,NA
CASVEATEAFF,TGTGCCTCTGTGGAGGCCACTGAAGCTTTCTTT,TRBV30,TRBJ1-1,NA,NA
CAWSVWQPYEQYF,TGTGCCTGGAGTGTGTGGCAACCCTACGAGCAGTACTTC,TRBV30,TRBJ2-7,NA,NA
CSVDGQGSYNEQFF,TGCAGCGTTGACGGACAGGGGTCCTACAATGAGCAGTTCTTC,TRBV29-1,TRBJ2-1,NA,TRBD1
CASSWGSPGDEQFF,TGTGCCAGCAGCTGGGGAAGCCCTGGGGATGAGCAGTTCTTC,TRBV5-6,TRBJ2-1,NA,NA
CASSPSGVGDQPQHF,TGCGCCAGCAGCCCATCCGGGGTAGGGGATCAGCCCCAGCATTTT,TRBV4-1,TRBJ1-5,NA,NA
CASSTLQGAGTEAFF,TGTGCCAGCAGTACCCTCCAGGGGGCAGGCACTGAAGCTTTCTTT,TRBV28,TRBJ1-1,NA,TRBD1